These 20 T cell receptor beta chains were sequenced from one sample in a study of T cell repertoires in aging, cancer and after chemotherapy. Peripheral blood genomic DNA, not sorted cells or RNA, was the template. A mixed TRB-A/B primer pool amplified rearranged TRB by multiplex touch-down PCR. MiXCR, run by TCRdb on the multiplex PCR reads, gives a single entry per CDR3 protein. The sample lists about 3,200 distinct CDR3 sequences, about a fifth occurring once. Sequencing input: blood. These receptors were taken from a human donor with a blood cancer.

This clonotype was counted between two and nine times. V usage is TRBV7-9 and J usage is TRBJ2-3, with D perhaps TRBD2 (6 bases). CDR3 length: 16 amino acids. V lost 2 bases, J lost 5 bases, and 17 bases lay in between. Germline CDR1 reads SEHNR; CDR2 reads FQNEAQ (reference sequence). CDR3 DNA sequence: TGTGCCAGCAGCTTAAGGAGGGCCCAGGGAGGAGATACGCAGTATTTT. This codes for CASSLRRAQGGDTQYF.

The chain links TRBV5-6 to TRBJ2-1; D unresolved. Trimming removed 1 base from V and 5 bases from J, with 1 base in between. The CDR3 sequence is 11 residues long. CDR1 SGHDT and CDR2 YYEEEE come from the germline V gene. For the CDR3, the DNA is TGTGCCAGCAGCTTGCACAATGAGCAGTTCTTC. Protein: CASSLHNEQFF. Drawing the rest from reference TRBV5-6 and TRBJ2-1, the complete variable domain is DAGVTQSPTHLIKTRGQQVTLRCSPKSGHDTVSWYQQALGQGPQFIFQYYEEEERQRGNFPDRFSGHQFPNYSSELNVNALLLGDSALYLCASSLHNEQFFGPGTRLTVL.

This clonotype is categorized as medium-sized. The rearrangement uses TRBV7-9 and TRBJ1-1, with D unresolved. Germline V lookup: CDR1 SEHNR, CDR2 FQNEAQ (reference sequence). V lost 0 bases, J lost 10 bases, and 9 bases lay in between. The CDR3 is made up of 12 amino acids. CDR3 nucleotide sequence: TGTGCCAGCAGCTTAGCCTCCAACTTAGCTTTCTTT. It encodes CASSLASNLAFF.

With respect to this clonotype: Compared with germline, one end of the junction differs, possibly owing to a read error. V usage is TRBV4-3 and J usage is TRBJ1-2; no clear D. CDR3 length: 18 residues. The germline gives CDR1 LGHNA, CDR2 YSLEER. The CDR3 loop is CASSQDLRLSGDFYGYTF. CDR3 DNA: TGTGCCAGCAGCCAAGACCTGCGACTATCGGGAGATTTCTATGGCTACACCTTC.

By share, this clonotype counts as medium-sized. The CDR3 DNA is TGTGCCAGCTGCACCGGGACTCTTTTAAATCCCTACGAGCAGTACTTC. Translating it yields CASCTGTLLNPYEQYF. V gene TRBV6-1 combines with J gene TRBJ2-7; D is perhaps TRBD2 (6 bases). The germline gives CDR1 MNHNS, CDR2 SASEGT. Trimming took 8 bases from V and 2 from J, leaving 22 bases between them. The length of the CDR3 is 16 residues.

This clonotype was seen a handful of times. The chain joins TRBV5-1 to TRBJ2-5; possibly TRBD1 for D (5 bases). CDR1 and CDR2 (germline): SGHRS, YFSETQ. V shed 4 bases and J shed 0 bases, with 19 bases lying between them. This CDR3 is 17 amino acids long. The CDR3 loop reads CASSPNRSGLNQETQYF. The CDR3 bases are TGCGCCAGCAGCCCCAACAGGTCAGGGTTAAACCAAGAGACCCAGTACTTC.

As regards this clonotype: A much larger clonotype is one base distant, so this may be a read error. The chain recombines TRBV30 with TRBJ1-2; D unresolved. Germline V CDR1 and CDR2: GTSNPN, SVGIG (reference sequence). The CDR3 loop spans 14 amino acids. Between the trimmed V and J ends, which lost 5 bases and 8 bases, there was a span of 21 bases. The CDR3 loop reads CAWGLAALLRGYTF. The CDR3 DNA is TGTGCCTGGGGACTGGCAGCTTTACTCCGGGGCTACACCTTC.

The chain has TRBV27 and TRBJ2-1; TRBD1 matches 7 bases. Trimming at V came to 6 bases and at J to 2 bases, leaving 10 bases not matched to a gene. CDR3 length: 16 residues. CDR1 and CDR2 (germline): MNHEY, SMNVEV (reference sequence). CDR3 coding DNA: TGTGCCAGCAGCCCAGAGCCGACAGGGACCTACAATGAGCAGTTCTTC. Its translation is CASSPEPTGTYNEQFF.

About this clonotype itself: Since a much larger clone is just one base distant, this may be a read error. CDR3 in amino acids: CASSYHNRDWAHDTQYF. In DNA, the CDR3 is TGTGCCAGCAGTTACCATAACCGGGACTGGGCCCACGATACGCAGTATTTT. This chain joins TRBV27 and TRBJ2-3; D might be TRBD2 (6 bases). The CDR3 runs to 17 residues. Germline V gene lookup returns CDR1 MNHEY and CDR2 SMNVEV (reference sequence). V lost 4 bases, J lost 6 bases, and 23 bases lay in between.

In this sample, this clonotype is medium-sized. CDR3 nucleotide sequence: TGTGCCAGCAGACCATGGGGCAGAACTTACTCTGGAAACACCATATATTTT. It translates to CASRPWGRTYSGNTIYF. J is TRBJ1-3 and V is TRBV6-2 or TRBV6-3; D is possibly TRBD1 (5 bases). V was shortened by 6 bases and J by 0 bases, with 18 bases between the two germline ends. CDR1 and CDR2 (germline): MNHEY, SVGEGT. This CDR3 is 17 amino acids long.

By proportion, this clonotype is medium-sized. The chain links TRBV30 to TRBJ1-2; 9 bases are a match to TRBD1. The V gene end was trimmed by 1 base and the J gene end by 2 bases; junction bases not matched to a gene: 5. The CDR3 loop spans 15 amino acids. CDR1 is GTSNPN and CDR2 is SVGIG in the germline V gene (reference sequence). CDR3 nucleotide sequence: TGTGCCTGGAGTGGACCCGGGACAGGGAACTATGGCTACACCTTC. It is translated as CAWSGPGTGNYGYTF.

This clonotype is classed as medium-sized. The rearrangement links TRBV27 to TRBJ1-6; a weak D match, TRBD1 (6 bases). The CDR3 length is 15 residues. The ends were cut back, 4 bases at V and 4 bases at J, with 11 bases in the middle. CDR1 and CDR2 from the germline V gene are MNHEY and SMNVEV (reference sequence). CDR3 loop: CASSSPGHYNSPLHF. The CDR3 bases are TGTGCCAGCAGTTCCCCGGGACATTATAATTCACCCCTCCACTTT.

This clonotype is labeled as medium-sized. The rearrangement joins TRBV13 to TRBJ2-1, with 10 bases aligning to TRBD2. V lost 2 bases and J lost 4; bases outside the gene matches: 2. The CDR3 has 15 residues. Germline CDR1 PRHDT, CDR2 FYEKMQ (reference sequence). CDR3 residues: CASSLSGGAYNEQFF. Written as DNA, the CDR3 is TGTGCCAGCAGCTTAAGCGGGGGGGCGTACAATGAGCAGTTCTTC.

This clonotype is judged medium-sized. V gene TRBV6-5 combines with J gene TRBJ1-5; no clear D gene. Germline CDR1 MNHEY, CDR2 SVGAGI. Trimming took 5 bases from V and 7 from J, leaving 12 bases between them. The CDR3 is 13 residues long. CDR3 bases: TGTGCCAGCAGTCCCATTTGGGGACAGCCCCAGCATTTT. This translates into CASSPIWGQPQHF.

The sample holds a few counts of this clonotype. The genes are TRBV20-1 and TRBJ2-1; 11 bases are shared with TRBD2. After removal of 3 bases from V and 7 bases from J, the junction contained 5 bases not matched to a gene. Germline V CDR1 and CDR2: DFQATT, SNEGSKA (reference sequence). The CDR3 extends over 14 amino acids. The CDR3 DNA reads TGCAGTGCTAGGGGCCTAGCGGGAGGAAATGAGCAGTTCTTC. Protein: CSARGLAGGNEQFF.

The V gene is TRBV6-2 or TRBV6-3, the J gene TRBJ1-3; D is undetermined. CDR3 length equals 12 residues. The V and J ends lost 9 bases and 4 bases respectively, with 10 bases between them. Germline loops: CDR1 MNHEY, CDR2 SVGEGT. The CDR3 DNA follows: TGTGCCAGTACCCGGATCGGAAACACCATATATTTT. The encoded protein is CASTRIGNTIYF.

CDR3 loop: CASSAGLAGGNEQFF. The CDR3 coding sequence is TGTGCCAGTAGCGCCGGACTAGCGGGAGGGAATGAGCAGTTCTTC. The V gene is TRBV19, the J gene TRBJ2-1; 15 bases map to TRBD2. The CDR3 is 15 residues long. V lost 6 bases and J lost 7; bases outside the gene matches: 4. CDR1 and CDR2 from the germline V gene are LNHDA and SQIVND (reference sequence).

Sample share makes this clonotype medium-sized (0.01 to 0.1%). The chain carries TRBV7-2 and TRBJ2-1; TRBD2 agrees at 10 bases. The V segment lost 5 bases and the J segment 7 bases; nucleotides outside the gene matches: 14. The germline V gene encodes CDR1 SGHTA and CDR2 FQGNSA. The CDR3 spans 17 residues. The CDR3 sequence: CASSKETRGLASNEQFF. The CDR3 nucleotides are TGTGCCAGCAGCAAAGAAACGCGGGGACTAGCGTCGAATGAGCAGTTCTTC.

This clonotype is medium-sized in the sample. The chain couples TRBV6-5 to TRBJ2-7; D uncertain. The CDR3 spans 13 residues. Germline CDR1 is MNHEY and CDR2 is SVGAGI. Trimming removed 5 bases at V and 2 bases at J, with 10 bases between. CDR3 region: CASSIHSTYEQYF. The CDR3 DNA follows: TGTGCCAGCAGTATTCACAGCACCTACGAGCAGTACTTC.

This clonotype was detected a few times. J is TRBJ1-2 and V is TRBV14, with unresolved D. This CDR3 region has 12 residues. The V end was cut by 3 bases, the J end by 7 bases, with 9 bases between. Germline values: CDR1 SGHDN, CDR2 FVKESK. The CDR3 reads CASSHNWGGYTF. Here the CDR3 DNA reads TGTGCCAGCAGCCATAATTGGGGTGGCTACACCTTC.